A single sample is the source of the 26 T cell receptor beta chains below, sequenced in a study of T cell changes during pregnancy in multiple sclerosis. TCRdb's copy holds only in-frame clones and misses some; the assay was immunoSEQ multiplex PCR. This sample has 90,000 to 120,000 clones, with less than 95% found just once. Here the sequenced sample was peripheral blood, taken in the third trimester of pregnancy. The receptors derive from a female donor in good health, enrolled as a control in a pregnancy study.

This rearrangement joins TRBV6-1 to TRBJ1-1; 8 positions match TRBD1. CDR3 length: 13 amino acids. Looked up from germline, CDR1 is MNHNS and CDR2 is SASEGT. The V segment lost 8 bases and the J segment 6 bases; nucleotides outside the gene matches: 8. The CDR3: CASVYTGGAEAFF. In DNA form, the CDR3 reads TGTGCCAGCGTATATACAGGGGGTGCTGAAGCTTTCTTT.

This clone appeared a few times. The chain couples TRBV27 to TRBJ1-6, with TRBD1 identical over 10 bases. Unmatched junction bases numbered 11, after V lost 6 bases and J lost 0 bases. This CDR3 comprises 19 residues. Germline CDR1 reads MNHEY; CDR2 reads SMNVEV (reference sequence). The CDR3 nucleotides are TGTGCCAGCAGCCCAGGACAGGGGGTGGTGAACTCCTATAATTCACCCCTCCACTTT. Translating gives CASSPGQGVVNSYNSPLHF.

The chain recombines TRBV20-1 with TRBJ1-2, with no clear D. Trimming shortened V by 5 bases and J by 8 bases, and 12 bases separated the two germline ends. The CDR3 is 11 residues long. Germline V gene sequence: CDR1 DFQATT, CDR2 SNEGSKA (reference sequence). The CDR3 sequence: CSAQHVFGYTF. CDR3 bases: TGCAGTGCTCAACATGTATTCGGCTACACCTTC.

CDR3 DNA sequence: TGTGCCAGCAGCACCCCCCAGGGGTCCACTGAAGCTTTCTTT. This encodes CASSTPQGSTEAFF. V usage is TRBV5-4 and J usage is TRBJ1-1, with D tentatively TRBD1 (6 bases). Germline assignment: CDR1 SGHNT and CDR2 YYREEE (reference sequence). Trimming removed 4 bases at V and 4 bases at J, with 14 bases between. There are 14 residues in the CDR3. The full variable domain, its missing parts supplied by reference TRBV5-4 and TRBJ1-1, is ETGVTQSPTHLIKTRGQQVTLRCSSQSGHNTVSWYQQALGQGPQFIFQYYREEENGRGNFPPRFSGLQFPNYSSELNVNALELDDSALYLCASSTPQGSTEAFFGQGTRLTVV.

The gene calls are TRBV6-5 and TRBJ2-7; 8 bases align to TRBD1. Germline trimming cut 4 bases from V and 3 bases from J; bases unmatched to any gene: 5. CDR3 length: 14 residues. CDR1 and CDR2 from the germline V gene are MNHEY and SVGAGI. The CDR3, as DNA: TGTGCCAGCAGTTTAGACAGGGGATTCTACGAGCAGTACTTC. Translated: CASSLDRGFYEQYF.

The rearrangement joins TRBV2 to TRBJ2-1, with a possible D match to TRBD2 (6 bases). Between the trimmed V and J ends, which lost 0 bases and 6 bases, there was a span of 9 bases. The CDR3 spans 14 residues. Germline V gene lookup returns CDR1 SNHLY and CDR2 FYNNEI. CDR3: CASSEAGGPNEQFF. The CDR3 nucleotides are TGTGCCAGCAGTGAAGCCGGGGGACCCAATGAGCAGTTCTTC.

The rearrangement uses TRBV29-1 and TRBJ1-4, with 7 bases matching TRBD1. The CDR3 is 14 amino acids. Per germline, CDR1 SQVTM and CDR2 ANQGSEA. V lost 7 bases, J lost 2 bases, and 7 bases stayed unmatched. CDR3: CSALAGQTNEKLFF. DNA for the CDR3: TGCAGCGCCCTGGCGGGACAGACTAATGAAAAACTGTTTTTT.

This clone has only a few counts. The J gene is TRBJ2-3, the V gene TRBV19, with D perhaps matching TRBD2 (5 bases). The V end lost 5 bases, the J end lost 4 bases, and 16 bases lay between the germline ends. The CDR3 loop spans 15 amino acids. CDR1 and CDR2 from the germline V gene are LNHDA and SQIVND (reference sequence). The CDR3 DNA reads TGTGCCAGTAGTCGGAGCTCATCGGAGGCAGATACGCAGTATTTT. Translated: CASSRSSSEADTQYF.

The J gene is TRBJ1-6, the V gene TRBV12-5; 9 bases fit TRBD1. The CDR3 length is 16 residues. Germline CDR1 is LGHNT and CDR2 is FRNRAP. Trimming at V came to 4 bases and at J to 8 bases, leaving 9 bases not matched to a gene. Here the CDR3 DNA reads TGTGCTAGTGGTTCAACAGGGGGCGCGGAAGATTCACCCCTCCACTTT. Encoded protein: CASGSTGGAEDSPLHF.

The CDR3 DNA reads as TGTGCCAGCAGTGAGGGCAGGGCGGGGGACGAGCAGTACTTC. It translates to CASSEGRAGDEQYF. The chain links TRBV2 to TRBJ2-7, with 7 bases aligning to TRBD2. Germline CDR1 reads SNHLY; CDR2 reads FYNNEI. This CDR3 spans 14 amino acids. V was clipped by 3 bases and J by 5 bases; unmatched bases: 7.

This chain links TRBV5-1 with TRBJ1-2; tentative D call: TRBD1 (5 bases). Germline V gene data show CDR1 as SGHRS and CDR2 as YFSETQ. Trimming shortened V by 0 bases and J by 7 bases, and 22 bases separated the two germline ends. The CDR3 length is 17 residues. The CDR3 spells CASSLGVLGGVVGGYTF. The CDR3 region has the DNA TGCGCCAGCAGCTTGGGAGTTCTAGGAGGGGTGGTAGGTGGCTACACCTTC.

The rearrangement joins TRBV6-6 to TRBJ2-7; D remains ambiguous. Trimming pared 4 bases from V and 2 bases from J, leaving 12 bases between. The CDR3 runs to 14 residues. Per the germline V gene, CDR1 is MNHNY and CDR2 is SVGAGI (reference sequence). The CDR3 DNA reads as TGTGCCAGCAGTTCCCCCCAGAGCGCCTACGAGCAGTACTTC. Amino acid sequence: CASSSPQSAYEQYF.

The V call is TRBV7-9, the J call TRBJ2-5, with TRBD1 matching 8 bases. The germline gives CDR1 SEHNR, CDR2 FQNEAQ (reference sequence). The CDR3 extends over 16 amino acids. The V gene end was trimmed by 2 bases and the J gene end by 5 bases; junction bases not matched to a gene: 10. CDR3 sequence reads: CASSLSDRGGGETQYF. In DNA form, the CDR3 reads TGTGCCAGCAGCTTATCCGACAGGGGTGGAGGGGAGACCCAGTACTTC.

The chain uses TRBV9 and TRBJ1-2; no firm D call. The V end was cut by 0 bases, the J end by 6 bases, with 24 bases between. The CDR3 is 18 residues long. The germline V gene has CDR1 SGDLS and CDR2 YYNGEE. The CDR3 bases are TGTGCCAGCAGCGTAGCAACCGGGATTCCTATGGAGGCTAATGGCTACACCTTC. It yields the protein CASSVATGIPMEANGYTF. Combining the CDR3 with reference TRBV9 and TRBJ1-2 gives the whole variable domain DSGVTQTPKHLITATGQRVTLRCSPRSGDLSVYWYQQSLDQGLQFLIQYYNGEERAKGNILERFSAQQFPDLHSELNLSSLELGDSALYFCASSVATGIPMEANGYTFGSGTRLTVV.

This clone was observed a single time. J is TRBJ2-7 and V is TRBV18, with a possible D match to TRBD1 (5 bases). CDR1 and CDR2 from the germline V gene are KGHSH and LQKENI. V lost 2 bases and J lost 2, with 13 bases in between. The CDR3 consists of 15 residues. The CDR3 here is CASSPRGLPPYEQYF. The CDR3 DNA reads TGTGCCAGCTCACCAAGGGGCCTACCCCCCTACGAGCAGTACTTC. Full variable domain (remainder filled in from reference TRBV18 and TRBJ2-7): NAGVMQNPRHLVRRRGQEARLRCSPMKGHSHVYWYRQLPEEGLKFMVYLQKENIIDESGMPKERFSAEFPKEGPSILRIQQVVRGDSAAYFCASSPRGLPPYEQYFGPGTRLTVT.

As for this clone: Sequence at one end of the junction differs from germline and may be a read error. This rearrangement joins TRBV19 to TRBJ1-1; tentative D call: TRBD1 (5 bases). CDR1 and CDR2 (germline): LNHDA, SQIVND (reference sequence). The CDR3 spans 11 residues. This chain's CDR3 is CASSTAGQRVF. CDR3 sequence (DNA): TGTGCCAGTAGTACCGCAGGACAACGGGTCTTT.

The chain recombines TRBV25-1 with TRBJ1-1; tentative D call: TRBD1 (6 bases). The V end lost 4 bases, the J end lost 3 bases, and 18 bases lay between the germline ends. Per the germline V gene, CDR1 is MGHDK and CDR2 is SYGVNS. CDR3 length equals 16 residues. Here the CDR3 reads CASSGPGTPLDTEAFF. For the CDR3, the DNA is TGTGCCAGCAGTGGTCCCGGGACACCTCTGGACACTGAAGCTTTCTTT. Combining the CDR3 with reference TRBV25-1 and TRBJ1-1 gives the whole variable domain EADIYQTPRYLVIGTGKKITLECSQTMGHDKMYWYQQDPGMELHLIHYSYGVNSTEKGDLSSESTVSRIRTEHFPLTLESARPSHTSQYLCASSGPGTPLDTEAFFGQGTRLTVV.

The chain couples TRBV11-2 to TRBJ2-5; 7 nucleotides line up with TRBD2. V lost 6 bases and J lost 2; bases outside the gene matches: 9. CDR1 SGHAT and CDR2 FQNNGV come from the germline V gene. This CDR3 spans 15 amino acids. CDR3 sequence (DNA): TGTGCCAGCAGTCCCGGGACTATAAGACAAGAGACCCAGTACTTC. This sequence encodes CASSPGTIRQETQYF.

The genes are TRBV7-2 and TRBJ2-2; TRBD2 might be the D (6 bases). CDR1 is SGHTA and CDR2 is FQGNSA in the germline V gene. V lost 1 base to trimming and J lost 3 bases, with 12 bases between them. There are 16 residues in the CDR3. For the CDR3, the DNA is TGTGCCAGCAGCTTAGGCGGGGCGCAGGACACCGGGGAGCTGTTTTTT. It codes for CASSLGGAQDTGELFF.

The V and J genes are TRBV7-3 and TRBJ2-1; D is unclear. The CDR3 consists of 13 residues. The germline gives CDR1 SGHTA, CDR2 FQGTGA. V gave up 5 bases and J gave up 5 bases, with 10 bases separating them. CDR3 loop: CASSPSRDNEQFF. CDR3 sequence (DNA): TGTGCCAGCAGCCCCTCAAGAGACAATGAGCAGTTCTTC. Using reference TRBV7-3 and TRBJ2-1 for the parts outside the CDR3, the full variable domain is GAGVSQTPSNKVTEKGKYVELRCDPISGHTALYWYRQSLGQGPEFLIYFQGTGAADDSGLPNDRFFAVRPEGSVSTLKIQRTERGDSAVYLCASSPSRDNEQFFGPGTRLTVL.

This chain joins TRBV19 and TRBJ2-7; TRBD1 might be the D (6 bases). V gave up 2 bases and J gave up 2 bases, with 10 bases separating them. CDR1 and CDR2 from the germline V gene are LNHDA and SQIVND (reference sequence). The CDR3 loop spans 14 amino acids. In DNA, the CDR3 is TGTGCCAGTAGTATACAGGGGCCGACCTACGAGCAGTACTTC. Residues: CASSIQGPTYEQYF.

The rearrangement links TRBV5-6 to TRBJ2-1; 8 positions agree with TRBD1. Germline CDR1 is SGHDT and CDR2 is YYEEEE. Germline trimming cut 7 bases from V and 2 bases from J; bases unmatched to any gene: 17. There are 18 residues in the CDR3. CDR3 DNA: TGTGCCAGCTCGGGGCAGGGGGCGGCTTTGGACGCCTACAATGAGCAGTTCTTC. Protein sequence: CASSGQGAALDAYNEQFF.

CDR3 sequence: CASSLSAGADEKLFF. CDR3 coding DNA: TGTGCCAGCAGCTTAAGTGCAGGGGCTGATGAAAAACTGTTTTTT. The chain has TRBV11-1 and TRBJ1-4; D may be TRBD1 (6 bases). Per germline, CDR1 SGHAT and CDR2 FQDESV (reference sequence). Trimming shortened V by 2 bases and J by 6 bases, and 13 bases separated the two germline ends. The CDR3 is 15 amino acids.

This clone was detected only once. One junction end does not reproduce the germline sequence, and a read error may be involved. At the DNA level, this CDR3 is encoded by other sequences in the same sample as well. CDR3 in DNA: TGTGCCATCAGTGTACAGGGGCTTCGAAACACTATATATTTT. The encoded protein is CAISVQGLRNTIYF. The rearrangement links TRBV10-3 to TRBJ1-3, with 7 bases lining up with TRBD1. The CDR3 is made up of 14 amino acids. Germline V gene data show CDR1 as ENHRY and CDR2 as SYGVKD.

V is TRBV6-4 and J is TRBJ2-2; no clear D gene. The ends were cut back, 3 bases at V and 1 base at J, with 3 bases in the middle. Looked up from germline, CDR1 is MRHNA and CDR2 is SNTAGT. The CDR3 spans 13 residues. The CDR3 region is CASSDRNTGELFF. The CDR3 DNA sequence: TGTGCCAGCAGTGATAGGAACACCGGGGAGCTGTTTTTT.

The chain links TRBV5-1 to TRBJ1-2; D uncertain. Trimming removed 7 bases from V and 2 bases from J, with 15 bases in between. CDR3 length equals 14 residues. Germline V CDR1 and CDR2: SGHRS, YFSETQ. CDR3 DNA: TGCGCCAGCGCACCAGACTCCTACAACTATGGCTACACCTTC. It encodes CASAPDSYNYGYTF.